This T cell receptor (beta chain) was observed in a study of regulatory T cells in long-lasting Graves disease. Findings and caveats of the study: Small sample size may have lowered accuracy. Persistent Graves' patients showed less TCR diversity than newly diagnosed ones.

Combining iRepertoire HTBI primers with Arm-PCR of CDR3 regions, the authors built TCR beta libraries. Via MiXCR, TCRdb re-called the multiplex PCR reads, giving one row per CDR3 protein. The sample lists a few hundred thousand distinct CDR3 sequences, roughly 12% seen once, with 8.5% to 10% in the top ten. The CDR3 sequence is 16 residues long. Germline CDR1 KGHDR, CDR2 SFDVKD. Trimming took off 4 bases at V and 0 bases at J, with 12 bases between the two ends. This clonotype was observed many times. Its antigen is still unknown. Time point in this sample: newly diagnosed GD, antithyroid drugs for less than 3 months. The TCR library was made from RNA that had been extracted from PBMCs in TRIzol. This sample also belongs to another study, concerning T cells in Graves' hyperthyroidism and ophthalmopathy. This second study says: Among the patients, aged 18 to 65, hyperthyroidism was newly diagnosed and had lasted under 2 months.

The sample here was peripheral blood mononuclear cells (PBMCs), taken at new diagnosis, from a patient treated with antithyroid drugs. The gene calls are TRBV24-1 and TRBJ1-5; perhaps TRBD1 as D (6 bases). The receptor comes from a man younger than 40 with Graves disease. The CDR3 sequence: CATSDAGHYSNQPQHF. The CDR3 nucleotides read TGTGCCACCAGTGACGCGGGACACTATAGCAATCAGCCCCAGCATTTT.